This record covers a single T cell receptor beta chain. The sample comes from a study of blood T cell repertoires in COVID-19. The CDR3 runs to 14 residues. The trim removed 3 bases at V and 3 bases at J, leaving 2 bases unmatched. The V gene's germline CDR1 is LNHNV and CDR2 YYDKDF (reference sequence). The method was immunoSEQ multiplex PCR; TCRdb's version includes in-frame clones alone and lacks a portion of them. Found here are approximately 170,000 clones, roughly four fifths of them singletons; the top ten hold 15% to 20%. This chain joins TRBV15 and TRBJ2-5; TRBD1 agrees at 9 bases. Sequencing used peripheral blood. This TCR was sampled from a woman older than 75 with acute or convalescent COVID-19. DNA of the CDR3: TGTGCCACCAGCAGGAGGACAGGGGAAGAGACCCAGTACTTC. Translated, it gives CATSRRTGEETQYF.